Each of the 10 T cell receptor beta chains below was sequenced from the same sample in a study of blood T cells in healthy people across ages. Through a sample-barcoded 5' primer and a J-beta primer mix, a second PCR was run for roughly 6 to 11 cycles. Via MiXCR, TCRdb re-called the 5' RACE reads, giving one row per CDR3 protein. The sample carries about 1.5 million distinct CDR3 sequences, approximately 43% recorded once. The sample taken for sequencing was blood. These receptors all stem from a woman in her late teens or twenties in good health.

This chain connects TRBV28 to TRBJ1-1; D might be TRBD1 (5 bases). Trimming removed 6 bases from V and 4 bases from J, with 21 bases in between. The CDR3 totals 16 residues. Germline assignment: CDR1 MDHEN and CDR2 SYDVKM. The CDR3 coding sequence is TGTGCCAGCAGGGTACCTCAGGGCGGGAGGGGCACTGAAGCTTTCTTT. This translates into CASRVPQGGRGTEAFF. Full variable domain (remainder filled in from reference TRBV28 and TRBJ1-1): DVKVTQSSRYLVKRTGEKVFLECVQDMDHENMFWYRQDPGLGLRLIYFSYDVKMKEKGDIPEGYSVSREKKERFSLILESASTNQTSMYLCASRVPQGGRGTEAFFGQGTRLTVV.

The chain recombines TRBV7-2 with TRBJ1-2, with D possibly TRBD1 on 5 matching bases. Germline V gene sequence: CDR1 SGHTA, CDR2 FQGNSA. The CDR3 consists of 12 residues. Deletions cut 4 bases from V and 5 bases from J, with 8 bases between. CDR3 in DNA: TGTACCAGCAGCTCTCAGGGTTATGGCTACACCTTC. Protein sequence: CTSSSQGYGYTF. The whole variable domain, remainder taken from reference TRBV7-2 and TRBJ1-2, is GAGVSQSPSNKVTEKGKDVELRCDPISGHTALYWYRQSLGQGLEFLIYFQGNSAPDKSGLPSDRFSAERTGGSVSTLTIQRTQQEDSAVYLCTSSSQGYGYTFGSGTRLTVV.

V usage is TRBV27 and J usage is TRBJ2-3; no definite D call. The CDR3 is 13 amino acids. Deletions cut 5 bases from V and 2 bases from J, with 8 bases between. Germline V lookup: CDR1 MNHEY, CDR2 SMNVEV (reference sequence). The CDR3 bases are TGTGCCAGCAGTGTATGGACCACAGATACGCAGTATTTT. Protein: CASSVWTTDTQYF.

J is TRBJ1-1 and V is TRBV6-6, with D uncertain. Trimming shortened V by 0 bases and J by 11 bases, and 10 bases separated the two germline ends. This CDR3 has 12 residues. Per germline, CDR1 MNHNY and CDR2 SVGAGI (reference sequence). The CDR3 sequence: CASSYSRLDAFF. CDR3 sequence (DNA): TGTGCCAGCAGTTACTCGAGGTTGGATGCTTTCTTT.

The chain uses TRBV20-1 and TRBJ1-2; D possibly corresponds to TRBD1 (5 bases). This CDR3 is built from 12 residues. Trimming removed 2 bases at V and 10 bases at J, with 14 bases between. Germline V gene sequence: CDR1 DFQATT, CDR2 SNEGSKA (reference sequence). The DNA for the CDR3 is TGCAGTGCTAGAATTTCCGGGGCCGACTACACCTTC. Amino acid sequence: CSARISGADYTF.

This clonotype was counted between two and nine times. This chain connects TRBV29-1 to TRBJ2-3; the match to TRBD1 covers 10 bases. The germline CDR1 and CDR2 sequences are SQVTM and ANQGSEA. V was clipped by 3 bases and J by 4 bases; unmatched bases: 4. This CDR3 is built from 14 residues. CDR3 residues: CSVEKGQGPDTQYF. The CDR3 nucleotides are TGCAGCGTTGAGAAGGGACAGGGGCCAGATACGCAGTATTTT.

With regard to this clonotype: The junction departs from the called germline gene at one end, perhaps through a read error. The chain links TRBV7-2 to TRBJ2-6; no reliable D call. Germline assignment: CDR1 SGHTA and CDR2 FQGNSA. The CDR3 contains 15 residues. In nucleotides, the CDR3 is TGTGCCGGCAGCTCCGATTTAGGCGGGGCCAACGTCCTGACTTTC. Its protein is CAGSSDLGGANVLTF. Supplemented by reference TRBV7-2 and TRBJ2-6, the full variable domain reads GAGVSQSPSNKVTEKGKDVELRCDPISGHTALYWYRQSLGQGLEFLIYFQGNSAPDKSGLPSDRFSAERTGGSVSTLTIQRTQQEDSAVYLCAGSSDLGGANVLTFGAGSRLTVL.

This chain joins TRBV7-2 and TRBJ2-7, with 10 bases that match TRBD1. The V gene's germline CDR1 is SGHTA and CDR2 FQGNSA. The CDR3 runs 15 residues. Trimming cost V 3 bases and J 2 bases; bases outside gene matches: 4. As DNA, the CDR3 is TGTGCCAGCAGCTTCACCGGGACAGGGGCCTACGAGCAGTACTTC. Translating it yields CASSFTGTGAYEQYF.

The chain is built from TRBV29-1 and TRBJ1-2, with a possible D match to TRBD1 (5 bases). V dropped 0 bases and J dropped 4 bases, with 12 bases sitting between them. CDR3 length equals 14 residues. Looked up from germline, CDR1 is SQVTM and CDR2 is ANQGSEA. DNA of the CDR3: TGCAGCGTTGAAGAAGACAGCCAACGCTATGGCTACACCTTC. Amino acid sequence: CSVEEDSQRYGYTF.

The rearrangement links TRBV20-1 to TRBJ1-2; TRBD1 matches 7 bases. V was clipped by 1 base and J by 5 bases; unmatched bases: 4. The CDR3 covers 13 residues. Per germline, CDR1 DFQATT and CDR2 SNEGSKA (reference sequence). The CDR3 loop is CSARAAGQYGYTF. The CDR3 nucleotides are TGCAGTGCTAGAGCAGCGGGACAGTATGGCTACACCTTC.